The source of this T cell receptor (beta chain) is a study of T cells expressing NK-cell markers. Study summary: Source material for TCR beta repertoires consisted of sorted CD3+CD56+NKG2C+, CD3+CD56+NKG2C- and CD3+CD56-NKG2C+ T cells.

TCRdb re-called the 5' RACE reads; every CDR3 protein appears as one record, without DNA. Its table lists some 500,000 distinct CDR3 sequences. The length of the CDR3 is 14 residues. The clonotype comes from a woman between 50 and 59 years old in good health. The specimen sequenced was blood T cells: a sorted CD56 or NKG2C T cell subset, CD4+ or CD8+ T cells, or bulk PBMC T cells (not recorded which). This chain connects TRBV12-3 or TRBV12-4 to TRBJ2-7; checking the TCRdb D call of TRBD1 is not possible without DNA. The CDR3 here is CASSVGQTTYEQYF.